These 4 T cell receptor beta chains share one sample of origin, sequenced in a study of CD8+ T cells in alopecia areata. Pooled cells of cutaneous lymph node origin were sorted on CD4, CD8alpha, NKG2D, NKG2ACE and other markers. Once RNA had been extracted, it was reverse transcribed into cDNA to act as the sequencing template. Sequencing was performed with immunoSEQ multiplex PCR; in TCRdb, only in-frame clones are kept and a portion is missing. The sample shows about 300,000 clones, none of them appearing just once. Material: CD4+ T cells sorted from a lymph node. The receptors were sampled from a C3H/HeJ mouse with alopecia areata. The strain bears MHC haplotype H2-k.

Remarks on this clone: Gene names are the mouse ones. The missing CDR3 end, 4 residues past where the read stops, is filled in from the germline J gene. The rearrangement uses TRBV5 and TRBJ2-4, with 8 bases identical to TRBD1. Germline V CDR1 and CDR2: LGHNA, YNLKQL (reference sequence). The J segment lost 2 bases and the V segment lost 3 bases, leaving 7 bases of the junction unmatched. The CDR3 is 16 residues long. CDR3 loop: CASSQLQTGDQNTLYF. Partial CDR3 DNA: TGTGCCAGCAGCCAGCTCCAGACAGGGGATCAAAAC.

This clone appeared a few times. Genes and germline come from the mouse. The read ends 4 residues early relative to the CDR3; the germline J gene fills the gap. The rearrangement links TRBV1 to TRBJ2-1; TRBD2 agrees at 10 bases. From germline, CDR1 is NSQYPW and CDR2 LRSPGD (reference sequence). J was trimmed by 0 bases and V by 1 base; bases with no gene match: 3. The CDR3 has 17 residues. The covered CDR3 bases are TGCACCTGCAGTGCAGTCGACTGGGGGGTTAACTATGCT. Amino acids: CTCSAVDWGVNYA. The CDR3 as a whole reads CTCSAVDWGVNYAEQFF.

As concerns this clone: Each gene name is a mouse one. Read sequence stops 4 residues before the CDR3 end, and the germline J gene provides the missing end. This specimen includes other DNA sequences encoding the same CDR3. The V call is TRBV19, the J call TRBJ2-5; D may be TRBD1 (6 bases). Between the trimmed V and J ends, which lost 5 bases and 3 bases, there was a span of 10 bases. CDR3 size: 13 residues. CDR1 is FNHDT and CDR2 is SITEND in the germline V gene (reference sequence). The CDR3 bases that were read are TGTGCCAGCAGAAACAGGGTACAAGAC. This translates into CASRNRVQD. The full CDR3 is CASRNRVQDTQYF.

This clone was counted a few times. Mouse germline and gene names are used. The read falls 4 residues short of the CDR3 end, and the missing part is taken from the germline J gene. This chain uses TRBV19 with TRBJ2-1; maybe TRBD2 (7 bases). The V gene's germline CDR1 is FNHDT and CDR2 SITEND (reference sequence). The CDR3 consists of 14 residues. The CDR3 sequence: CASSIKGGGAEQFF. The covered CDR3 bases are TGTGCCAGCAGTATAAAGGGGGGGGGAGCT.